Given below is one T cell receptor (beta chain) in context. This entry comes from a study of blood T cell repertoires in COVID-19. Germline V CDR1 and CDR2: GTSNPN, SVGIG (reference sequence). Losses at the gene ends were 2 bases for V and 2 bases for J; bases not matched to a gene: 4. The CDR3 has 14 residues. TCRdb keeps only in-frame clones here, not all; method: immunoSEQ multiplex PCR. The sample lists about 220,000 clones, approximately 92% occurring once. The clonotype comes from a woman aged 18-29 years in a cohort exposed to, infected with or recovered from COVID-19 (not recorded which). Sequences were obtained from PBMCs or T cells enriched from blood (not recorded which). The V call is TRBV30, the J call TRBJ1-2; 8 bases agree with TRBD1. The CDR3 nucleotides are TGTGCCTGGAGTTATGGACAGGGAAACTATGGCTACACCTTC. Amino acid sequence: CAWSYGQGNYGYTF.